This TCR beta chain was identified in a study of cytomegalovirus exposure and HLA in healthy donors. Overall study findings and caveats: Later analysis associated a missense DCLRE1C variant with TCR beta V- and J-gene trimming. A later analysis showed that HLA-associated TCR beta chains had undergone more clonal expansion than equally common others.

The primer mix had 60 Vbeta and 13 Jbeta primers. Libraries were prepared by immunoSEQ multiplex PCR; TCRdb keeps only in-frame clonotypes and omits some of them. The data hold tens of thousands of clones, with 60% to 85% observed a single time. The V gene's germline CDR1 is SGDLS and CDR2 YYNGEE. Trimming left V 4 bases short and J 8 bases short, with 9 bases between. The CDR3 sequence is 11 residues long. This clone has a single count. Antigen unknown. The receptor's source is a male donor in good health and CMV-seropositive. The specimen sequenced was PBMCs. This chain uses TRBV9 with TRBJ1-2, with unresolved D. CDR3 sequence: CASSPLSGYTF. The CDR3 DNA follows: TGTGCCAGCAGCCCCCTTTCCGGCTACACCTTC. Looking up the rest from reference TRBV9 and TRBJ1-2 gives the full variable domain: DSGVTQTPKHLITATGQRVTLRCSPRSGDLSVYWYQQSLDQGLQFLIQYYNGEERAKGNILERFSAQQFPDLHSELNLSSLELGDSALYFCASSPLSGYTFGSGTRLTVV.